This TCR beta chain was retrieved from a study of blood T cell repertoires in COVID-19. As for the study in general: Sites in the United States, Italy and Spain provided acute and convalescent COVID-19 samples.

Only in-frame clones appear in the TCRdb table, and some are missing; sequencing was by immunoSEQ multiplex PCR. The sample lists about 48,000 clones; about nine tenths were seen once. CDR3 length: 14 residues. The ends lost 7 bases at V and 6 bases at J; junction bases unmatched: 10. This rearrangement joins TRBV23-1 to TRBJ1-1; the match to TRBD1 covers 8 bases. TRBV23-1 is noted as an ORF with a role that remains uncertain. The origin of this receptor is a man aged 70-80 years with acute or convalescent COVID-19. Sequences were obtained from peripheral blood. DNA for the CDR3: TGCGCCAGCATTAAGACAGGGGAGGGGGCTGAAGCTTTCTTT. It yields the protein CASIKTGEGAEAFF.